A selection of T cell receptor beta chains follows, all from one sample in a study of blood T cells in healthy people across ages. TCRdb analysed the 5' RACE reads with MiXCR anew, one entry per CDR3 protein. Among 1.5 million to 2 million distinct CDR3 sequences listed, around 48% were seen once. The sequencing input was blood. These TCRs come from a middle-aged woman in good health. Both conserved end residues are part of each CDR3. A D gene is named only where the DNA matches it firmly. A row's size may be missing; if present it is once, few, many or a size class.

14	-	-	TRBV7-2	TRBJ2-2	TGTGCCAGCAGCCCAGAAGATAGGATTGGGGAGCTGTTTTTT	CASSPEDRIGELFF
16	-	TRBD2	TRBV12-3/TRBV12-4	TRBJ2-3	TGTGCCAGCAGTCCCGGACTAGCGGGGGGGATGAATACGCAGTATTTT	CASSPGLAGGMNTQYF
17	-	TRBD2	TRBV25-1	TRBJ2-3	TGTGCCAGCAGTGGACAAGCGGGACGAGCAGGCACAGATACGCAGTATTTT	CASSGQAGRAGTDTQYF
17	few	-	TRBV6-6	TRBJ2-5	TGTGCCAGCAGTCCCCGTGTGAGGGGGGCGGTCCAAGAGACCCAGTACTTC	CASSPRVRGAVQETQYF
16	-	TRBD1	TRBV4-1	TRBJ2-7	TGCGCCAGCAGCCAAGAGGGGACAGGGGGCTTCTACGAGCAGTACTTC	CASSQEGTGGFYEQYF
14	-	-	TRBV28	TRBJ2-1	TGTGCCAGCAGTAAACCTAGGGTTTTTGATGAGCAGTTCTTC	CASSKPRVFDEQFF
12	-	-	TRBV7-9	TRBJ2-1	TGTGCCAGCAGCACCCGTAGCTATGAGCAGTTCTTC	CASSTRSYEQFF
14	few	TRBD1	TRBV6-2/TRBV6-3	TRBJ2-1	TGTGCCAGCAGCCCTCAGGGACAGTACAATGAGCAGTTCTTC	CASSPQGQYNEQFF
13	few	-	TRBV5-5	TRBJ2-5	TGTGCCAGCAGCTGGGGGGTCAGGGAGACCCAGTACTTC	CASSWGVRETQYF
15	-	-	TRBV4-3	TRBJ1-5	TGCGCCAGCAGCCAAGATCCGGGGAACGGTCAGCCCCAGCATTTT	CASSQDPGNGQPQHF
14	few	-	TRBV7-8	TRBJ2-1	TGTGCCAGCAGCTCGACAGAAACCTACAATGAGCAGTTCTTC	CASSSTETYNEQFF
15	-	TRBD2	TRBV3-1	TRBJ2-5	TGTGCCAGCAGCCCTATCGGGACTAGCGAAGAGACCCAGTACTTC	CASSPIGTSEETQYF
14	few	-	TRBV5-1	TRBJ2-5	TGCGCCAGCAGCTTGGATCTCTCCCAAGAGACCCAGTACTTC	CASSLDLSQETQYF
19	-	-	TRBV4-3	TRBJ2-7	TGCGCCAGCAGCCAAGGAAGGTCAAAACTCGGGTCGTTACCTTACGAGCAGTACTTC	CASSQGRSKLGSLPYEQYF